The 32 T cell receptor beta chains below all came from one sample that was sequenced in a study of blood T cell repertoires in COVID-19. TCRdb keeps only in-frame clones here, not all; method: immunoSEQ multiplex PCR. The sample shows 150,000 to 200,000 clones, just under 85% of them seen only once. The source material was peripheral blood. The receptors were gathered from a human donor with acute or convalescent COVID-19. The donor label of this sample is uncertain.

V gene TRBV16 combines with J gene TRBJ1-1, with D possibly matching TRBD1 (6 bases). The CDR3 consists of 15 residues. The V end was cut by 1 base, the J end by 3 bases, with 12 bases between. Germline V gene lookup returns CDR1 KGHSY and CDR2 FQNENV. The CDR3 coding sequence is TGTGCCAGCAGCCAATACACAGGGAAGTACACTGAAGCTTTCTTT. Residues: CASSQYTGKYTEAFF.

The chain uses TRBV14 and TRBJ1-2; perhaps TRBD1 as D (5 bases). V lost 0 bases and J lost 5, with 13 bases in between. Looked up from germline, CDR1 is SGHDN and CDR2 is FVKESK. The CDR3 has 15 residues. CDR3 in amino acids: CASSQDLAGRYGYTF. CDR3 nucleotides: TGTGCCAGCAGCCAAGATCTGGCAGGGAGGTATGGCTACACCTTC. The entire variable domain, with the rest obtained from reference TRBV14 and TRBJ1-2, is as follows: EAGVTQFPSHSVIEKGQTVTLRCDPISGHDNLYWYRRVMGKEIKFLLHFVKESKQDESGMPNNRFLAERTGGTYSTLKVQPAELEDSGVYFCASSQDLAGRYGYTFGSGTRLTVV.

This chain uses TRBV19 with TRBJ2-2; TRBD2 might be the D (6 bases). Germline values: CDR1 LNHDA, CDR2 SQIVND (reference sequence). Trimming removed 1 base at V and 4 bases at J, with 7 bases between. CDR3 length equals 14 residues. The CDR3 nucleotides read TGTGCCAGTAGTATAGTAGCGGCCACCGGGGAGCTGTTTTTT. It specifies CASSIVAATGELFF. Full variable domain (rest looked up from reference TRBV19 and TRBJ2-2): DGGITQSPKYLFRKEGQNVTLSCEQNLNHDAMYWYRQDPGQGLRLIYYSQIVNDFQKGDIAEGYSVSREKKESFPLTVTSAQKNPTAFYLCASSIVAATGELFFGEGSRLTVL.

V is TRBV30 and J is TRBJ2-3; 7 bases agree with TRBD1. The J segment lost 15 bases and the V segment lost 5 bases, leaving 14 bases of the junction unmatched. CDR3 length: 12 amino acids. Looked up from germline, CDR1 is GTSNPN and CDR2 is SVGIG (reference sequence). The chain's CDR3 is CAWGHGGQISYF. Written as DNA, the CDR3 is TGTGCCTGGGGACATGGGGGACAGATCTCTTATTTT.

CDR3 nucleotides: TGTGCCAGCAGCTATGAATCCGGTGAGCAGTTCTTC. Amino acid sequence: CASSYESGEQFF. The rearrangement uses TRBV14 and TRBJ2-1; D remains ambiguous. This CDR3 has 12 residues. Trimming cost V 5 bases and J 9 bases, with 11 bases left between them. The germline V gene has CDR1 SGHDN and CDR2 FVKESK.

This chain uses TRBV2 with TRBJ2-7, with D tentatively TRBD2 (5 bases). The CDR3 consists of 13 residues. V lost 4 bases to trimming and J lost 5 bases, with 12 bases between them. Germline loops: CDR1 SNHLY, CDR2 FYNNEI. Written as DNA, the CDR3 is TGTGCCAGCAGTGGGGAGATGGCGAACGAGCAGTACTTC. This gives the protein CASSGEMANEQYF.

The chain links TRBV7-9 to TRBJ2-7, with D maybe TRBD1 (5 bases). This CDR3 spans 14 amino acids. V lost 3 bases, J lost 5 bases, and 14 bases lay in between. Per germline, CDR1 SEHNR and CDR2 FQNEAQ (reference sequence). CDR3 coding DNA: TGTGCCAGCAGCTTTGGGGCCATAGGCGACGAGCAGTACTTC. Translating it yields CASSFGAIGDEQYF.

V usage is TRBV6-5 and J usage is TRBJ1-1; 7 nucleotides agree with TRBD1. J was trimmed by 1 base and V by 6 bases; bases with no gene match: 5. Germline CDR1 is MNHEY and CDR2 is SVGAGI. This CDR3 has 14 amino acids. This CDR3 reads CASSAGQANTEAFF. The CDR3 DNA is TGTGCCAGCAGCGCCGGACAGGCGAACACTGAAGCTTTCTTT.

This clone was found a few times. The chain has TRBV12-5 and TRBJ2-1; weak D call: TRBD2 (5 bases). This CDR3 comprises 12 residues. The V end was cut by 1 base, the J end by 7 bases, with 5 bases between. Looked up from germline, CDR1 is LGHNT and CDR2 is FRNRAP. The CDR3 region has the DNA TGTGCTAGTGGTTTGGGCGGGAATGAGCAGTTCTTC. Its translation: CASGLGGNEQFF.

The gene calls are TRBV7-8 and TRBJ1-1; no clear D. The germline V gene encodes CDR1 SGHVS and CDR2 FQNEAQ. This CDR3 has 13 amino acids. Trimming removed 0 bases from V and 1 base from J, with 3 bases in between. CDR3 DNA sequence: TGTGCCAGCAGCTTAGCGCGGAACACTGAAGCTTTCTTT. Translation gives CASSLARNTEAFF.

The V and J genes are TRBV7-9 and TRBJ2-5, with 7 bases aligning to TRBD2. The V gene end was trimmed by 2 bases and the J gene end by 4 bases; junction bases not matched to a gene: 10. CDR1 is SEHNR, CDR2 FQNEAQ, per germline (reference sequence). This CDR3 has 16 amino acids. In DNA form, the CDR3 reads TGTGCCAGCAGCTTATCGCTGTTATGGGAGGGAGAGACCCAGTACTTC. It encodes CASSLSLLWEGETQYF. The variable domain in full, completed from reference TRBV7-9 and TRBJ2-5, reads DTGVSQNPRHKITKRGQNVTFRCDPISEHNRLYWYRQTLGQGPEFLTYFQNEAQLEKSRLLSDRFSAERPKGSFSTLEIQRTEQGDSAMYLCASSLSLLWEGETQYFGPGTRLLVL.

CDR3 DNA: TGTGCCAGCACCTCCCGGACAGATACGCAGTATTTT. Its protein is CASTSRTDTQYF. The V gene is TRBV5-4, the J gene TRBJ2-3; D ambiguous. Trimming removed 6 bases from V and 3 bases from J, with 8 bases in between. Germline-derived CDR1 and CDR2 are SGHNT and YYREEE (reference sequence). The CDR3 is made up of 12 amino acids.

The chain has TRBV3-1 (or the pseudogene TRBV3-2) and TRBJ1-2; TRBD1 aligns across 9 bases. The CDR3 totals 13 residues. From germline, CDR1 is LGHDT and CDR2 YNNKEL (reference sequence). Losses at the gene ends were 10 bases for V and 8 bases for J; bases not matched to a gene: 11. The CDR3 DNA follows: TGTGCCACTTCGCGGACAGGGGAGGCGGGCTACACCTTC. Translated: CATSRTGEAGYTF.

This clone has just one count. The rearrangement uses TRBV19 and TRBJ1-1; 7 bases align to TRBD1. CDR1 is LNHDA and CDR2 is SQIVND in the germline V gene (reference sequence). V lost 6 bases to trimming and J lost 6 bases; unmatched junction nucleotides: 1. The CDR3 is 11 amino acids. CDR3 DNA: TGTGCCAGTAGCAGGGGGTCTGAAGCTTTCTTT. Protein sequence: CASSRGSEAFF.

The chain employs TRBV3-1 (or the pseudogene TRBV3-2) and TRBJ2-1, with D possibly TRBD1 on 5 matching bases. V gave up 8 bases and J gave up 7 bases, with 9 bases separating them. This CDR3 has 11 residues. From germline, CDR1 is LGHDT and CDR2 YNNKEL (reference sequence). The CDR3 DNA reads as TGTGCCAGCGACAGTGGGAATGAGCAGTTCTTC. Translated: CASDSGNEQFF.

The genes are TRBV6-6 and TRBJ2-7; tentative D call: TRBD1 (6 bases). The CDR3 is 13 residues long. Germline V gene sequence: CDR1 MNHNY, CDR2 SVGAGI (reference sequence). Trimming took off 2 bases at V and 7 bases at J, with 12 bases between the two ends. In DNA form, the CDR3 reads TGTGCCAGCAGTTACGCCGGGACACCTGAGCAGTACTTC. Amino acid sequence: CASSYAGTPEQYF.

The CDR3 is CASSSSYNSPLHF. CDR3 DNA: TGTGCCAGCAGTTCTTCCTATAATTCACCCCTCCACTTT. This chain joins TRBV27 and TRBJ1-6; D is uncertain. CDR1 MNHEY and CDR2 SMNVEV come from the germline V gene (reference sequence). This CDR3 comprises 13 residues. The germline V and J ends were trimmed by 4 bases and 1 base, with 2 bases remaining between them.

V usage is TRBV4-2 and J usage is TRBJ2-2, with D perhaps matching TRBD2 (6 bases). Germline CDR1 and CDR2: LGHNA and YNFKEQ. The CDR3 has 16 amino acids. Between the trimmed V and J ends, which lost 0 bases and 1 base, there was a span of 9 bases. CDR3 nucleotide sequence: TGTGCCAGCAGCCAAGAGGCGGGACGGAACACCGGGGAGCTGTTTTTT. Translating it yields CASSQEAGRNTGELFF.

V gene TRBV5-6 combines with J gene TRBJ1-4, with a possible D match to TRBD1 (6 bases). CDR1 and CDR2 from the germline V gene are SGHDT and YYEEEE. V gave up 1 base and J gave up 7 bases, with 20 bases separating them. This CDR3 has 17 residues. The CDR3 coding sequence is TGTGCCAGCAGCTTGACGACAGGATCTTTGAGGGGTGAAAAACTGTTTTTT. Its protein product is CASSLTTGSLRGEKLFF.

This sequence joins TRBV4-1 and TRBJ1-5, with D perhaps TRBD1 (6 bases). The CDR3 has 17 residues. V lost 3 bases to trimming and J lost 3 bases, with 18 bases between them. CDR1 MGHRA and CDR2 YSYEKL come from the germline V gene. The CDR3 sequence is CASSQGGTTTLNQPQHF. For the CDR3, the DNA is TGCGCCAGCAGCCAGGGAGGGACAACGACTCTCAATCAGCCCCAGCATTTT.

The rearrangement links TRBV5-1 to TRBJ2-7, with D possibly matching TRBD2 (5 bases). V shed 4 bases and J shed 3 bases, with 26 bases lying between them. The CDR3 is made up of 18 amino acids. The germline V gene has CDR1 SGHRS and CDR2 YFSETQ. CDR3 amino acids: CASSRGQNRPARDYEQYF. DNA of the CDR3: TGCGCCAGCAGCCGAGGGCAGAACCGTCCTGCCCGAGACTACGAGCAGTACTTC.

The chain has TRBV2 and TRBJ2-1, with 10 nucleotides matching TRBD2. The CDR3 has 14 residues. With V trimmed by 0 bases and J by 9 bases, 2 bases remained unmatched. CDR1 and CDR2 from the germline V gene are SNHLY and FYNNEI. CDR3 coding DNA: TGTGCCAGCAGTGAAGCCGGGACTAGCGTTGAGCAGTTCTTC. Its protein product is CASSEAGTSVEQFF.

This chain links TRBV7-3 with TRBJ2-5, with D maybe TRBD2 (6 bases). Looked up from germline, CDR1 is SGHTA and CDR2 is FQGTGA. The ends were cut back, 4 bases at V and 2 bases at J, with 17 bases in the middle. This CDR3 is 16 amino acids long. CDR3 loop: CASSSPGTLGQETQYF. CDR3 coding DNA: TGTGCCAGCAGCTCGCCCGGGACTCTGGGGCAAGAGACCCAGTACTTC.

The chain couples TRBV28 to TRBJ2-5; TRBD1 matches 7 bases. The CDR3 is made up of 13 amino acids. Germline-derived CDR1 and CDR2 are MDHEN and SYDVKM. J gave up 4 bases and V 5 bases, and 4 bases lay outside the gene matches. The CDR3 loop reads CASSKGGRETQYF. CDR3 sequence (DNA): TGTGCCAGCAGTAAAGGGGGCAGAGAGACCCAGTACTTC.

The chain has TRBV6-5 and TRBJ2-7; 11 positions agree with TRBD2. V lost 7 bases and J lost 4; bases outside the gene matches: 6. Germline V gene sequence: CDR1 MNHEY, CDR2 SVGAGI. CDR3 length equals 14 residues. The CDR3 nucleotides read TGTGCCAGCACCAGACTAGCGGGATGGTACGAGCAGTACTTC. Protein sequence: CASTRLAGWYEQYF.

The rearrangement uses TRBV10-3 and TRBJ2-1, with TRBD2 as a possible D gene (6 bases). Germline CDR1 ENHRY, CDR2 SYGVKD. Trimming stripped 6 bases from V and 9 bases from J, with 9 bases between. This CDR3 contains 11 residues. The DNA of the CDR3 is TGTGCCATCAGGCGGGGTGTTGAGCAGTTCTTC. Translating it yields CAIRRGVEQFF.

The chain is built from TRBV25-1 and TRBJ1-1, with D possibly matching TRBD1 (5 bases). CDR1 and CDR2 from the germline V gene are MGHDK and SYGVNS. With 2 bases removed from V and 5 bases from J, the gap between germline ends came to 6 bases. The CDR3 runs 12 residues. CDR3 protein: CASSEGGTEAFF. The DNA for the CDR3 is TGTGCCAGCAGTGAAGGGGGGACTGAAGCTTTCTTT.

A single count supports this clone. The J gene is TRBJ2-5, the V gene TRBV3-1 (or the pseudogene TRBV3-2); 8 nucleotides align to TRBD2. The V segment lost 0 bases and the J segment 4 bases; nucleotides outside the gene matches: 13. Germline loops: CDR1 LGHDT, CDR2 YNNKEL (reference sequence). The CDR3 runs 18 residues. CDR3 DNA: TGTGCCAGCAGCCAAGAACGACTAAGTAGCGGGATGCGAGAGACCCAGTACTTC. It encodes CASSQERLSSGMRETQYF.

The chain's CDR3 is CASSIRGLAGPNEQFF. CDR3 in DNA: TGTGCCAGTAGTATAAGGGGACTAGCGGGGCCCAATGAGCAGTTCTTC. This chain connects TRBV19 to TRBJ2-1; 13 nucleotides agree with TRBD2. Trimming removed 2 bases from V and 6 bases from J; junction bases left unmatched: 4. CDR1 is LNHDA, CDR2 SQIVND, per germline (reference sequence). The CDR3 is 16 residues long. Based on the CDR3 plus reference TRBV19 and TRBJ2-1, the full variable domain is DGGITQSPKYLFRKEGQNVTLSCEQNLNHDAMYWYRQDPGQGLRLIYYSQIVNDFQKGDIAEGYSVSREKKESFPLTVTSAQKNPTAFYLCASSIRGLAGPNEQFFGPGTRLTVL.

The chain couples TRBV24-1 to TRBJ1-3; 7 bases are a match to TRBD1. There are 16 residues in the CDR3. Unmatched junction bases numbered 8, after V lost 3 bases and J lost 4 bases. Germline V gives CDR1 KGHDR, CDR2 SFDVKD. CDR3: CATSDPKTGPGNTIYF. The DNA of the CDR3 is TGTGCCACCAGTGATCCTAAGACAGGGCCGGGAAACACCATATATTTT.

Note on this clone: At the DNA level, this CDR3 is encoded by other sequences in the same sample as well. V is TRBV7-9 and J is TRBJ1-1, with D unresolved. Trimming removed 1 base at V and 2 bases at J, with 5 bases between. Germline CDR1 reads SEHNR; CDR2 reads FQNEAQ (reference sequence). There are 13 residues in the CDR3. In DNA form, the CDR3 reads TGTGCCAGCAGCTTAGTCGGTAACACTGAAGCTTTCTTT. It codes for CASSLVGNTEAFF.

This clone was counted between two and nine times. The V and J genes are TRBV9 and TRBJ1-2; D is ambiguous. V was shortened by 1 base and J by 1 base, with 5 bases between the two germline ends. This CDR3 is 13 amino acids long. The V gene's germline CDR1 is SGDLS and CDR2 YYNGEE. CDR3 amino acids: CASSVIHNYGYTF. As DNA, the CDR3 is TGTGCCAGCAGCGTAATCCATAACTATGGCTACACCTTC.